Detailed here is one T cell receptor (beta chain). Its specificity is not known. This record belongs to a study of T cells in localized non-small cell lung cancer. Findings and caveats of the study: Compared with tumor, uninvolved adjacent lung displayed greater T cell clonality, ranking highest overall. Adjacent lung tissue had a median roughly 55 of the top 100 clones found in the tumor. Because researchers sequenced only one region of the tumor, heterogeneity is still possible.

Method: immunoSEQ multiplex PCR; TCRdb's copy keeps in-frame clones and lacks some. The repertoire holds more than 15,000 clones, with about 88% as singletons. Trimming cost V 7 bases and J 3 bases; bases outside gene matches: 8. The CDR3 loop spans 15 amino acids. Looked up from germline, CDR1 is SGHAT and CDR2 is FQNNGV. This chain links TRBV11-2 with TRBJ2-7, with 11 bases matching TRBD2. The TCR comes from a man between 40 and 69 years old with stage I lung adenocarcinoma. The sample was peripheral blood, taken before any cancer treatment. The CDR3: CASTGTSGGYYEQYF. The CDR3 DNA follows: TGTGCCAGCACCGGTACTAGCGGGGGCTACTACGAGCAGTACTTC.